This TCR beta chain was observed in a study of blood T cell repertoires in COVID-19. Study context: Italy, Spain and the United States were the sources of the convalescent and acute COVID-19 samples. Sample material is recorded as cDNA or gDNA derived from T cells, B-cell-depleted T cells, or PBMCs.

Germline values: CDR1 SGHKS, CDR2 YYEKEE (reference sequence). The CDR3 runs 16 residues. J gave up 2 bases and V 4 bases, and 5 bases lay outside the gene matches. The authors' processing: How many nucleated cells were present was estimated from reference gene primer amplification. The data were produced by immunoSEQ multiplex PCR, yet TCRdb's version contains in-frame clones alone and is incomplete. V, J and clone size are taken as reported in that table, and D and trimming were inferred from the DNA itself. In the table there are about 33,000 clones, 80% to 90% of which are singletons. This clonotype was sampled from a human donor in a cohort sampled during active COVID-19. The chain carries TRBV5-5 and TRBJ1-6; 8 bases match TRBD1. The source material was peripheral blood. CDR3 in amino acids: CASSTGGRTYNSPLHF. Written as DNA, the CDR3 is TGTGCCAGCAGCACAGGGGGGAGGACCTATAATTCACCCCTCCACTTT.